This TCR beta chain was recorded in a study of shared clonotypes between healthy human individuals. Study observations and caveats: An effect of sequencing depth on clonotype sharing among donors was expected.

This clone was detected a few times. Its matching antigen is unknown. Germline V gene sequence: CDR1 SGHDT, CDR2 YYEEEE. The CDR3 extends over 12 amino acids. V lost 2 bases and J 8 bases, leaving 10 bases between the germline ends. This table comes from immunoSEQ multiplex PCR, and its TCRdb copy is limited to in-frame clones, with some not included. The sample carries 950,000 to 1,100,000 clones, around 74% recorded once. The origin of this receptor is a man younger than 35 in good health. The chain is built from TRBV5-6 and TRBJ1-1; unclear D gene. Sequencing was done on a sample of memory CD4+ T cells sorted from blood. Stated subset: CD45RA-negative fraction. The CDR3 DNA is TGTGCCAGCAGCTTCACATTTCAAGAAGCTTTCTTT. Protein sequence: CASSFTFQEAFF.